This T cell receptor (beta chain) was found in a study of tumor-infiltrating lymphocytes in localized non-small cell lung cancer. About the study: The cohort mixed smokers and never-smokers, several histologies, and some post-neoadjuvant-chemotherapy samples. Broader study findings: IM1 and IM2 tumors showed no difference in T-cell fraction. Only some patients had TCR sequencing, depending on available tissue. TCRbeta sequencing showed higher T cell infiltration in tumors than uninvolved lung.

The assay was immunoSEQ multiplex PCR, and TCRdb's table has in-frame clones only and misses some. Among more than 10,000 clones listed, approximately 85% were seen once. CDR3 size: 15 residues. CDR1 is MNHNS and CDR2 is SASEGT in the germline V gene. The ends were cut back, 2 bases at V and 1 base at J, with 12 bases in the middle. For this clone: Its matching antigen is unknown.

V and J are TRBV6-1 and TRBJ2-7; no definite D call. This clonotype was obtained from a human donor with non-small cell lung cancer. Input material: uninvolved lung tissue not adjacent to the tumor. The CDR3 nucleotides are TGTGCCAGCAGTGAACGGGCACAGTGGTCCTACGAGCAGTACTTC. Translation: CASSERAQWSYEQYF.